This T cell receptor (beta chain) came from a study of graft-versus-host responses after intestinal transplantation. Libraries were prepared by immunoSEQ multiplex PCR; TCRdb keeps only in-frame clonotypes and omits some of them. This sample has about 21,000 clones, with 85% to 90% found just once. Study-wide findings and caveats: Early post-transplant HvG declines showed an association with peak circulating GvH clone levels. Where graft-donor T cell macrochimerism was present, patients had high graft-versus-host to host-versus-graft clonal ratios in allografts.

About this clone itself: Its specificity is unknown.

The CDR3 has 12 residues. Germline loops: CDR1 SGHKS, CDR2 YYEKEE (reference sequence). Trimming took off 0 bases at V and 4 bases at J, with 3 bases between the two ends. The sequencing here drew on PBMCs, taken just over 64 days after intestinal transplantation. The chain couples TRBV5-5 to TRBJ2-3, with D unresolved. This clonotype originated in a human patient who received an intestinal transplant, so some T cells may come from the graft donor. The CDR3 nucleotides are TGTGCCAGCAGCTTGGACCCAGATACGCAGTATTTT. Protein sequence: CASSLDPDTQYF.